This paragraph covers one T cell receptor (beta chain) sequence. This sample was included in a study of immune characterization of retroperitoneal liposarcoma. Germline-derived CDR1 and CDR2 are SGHTA and FQGNSA. J was trimmed by 2 bases and V by 5 bases; bases with no gene match: 15. The CDR3 has 18 residues. Each CDR3 protein is one row after TCRdb ran MiXCR on the PCR reads. This sample has about 2,600 distinct CDR3 sequences, with 30% to 45% found just once. The sequence derives from a male donor with retroperitoneal liposarcoma. The material sequenced was tumor tissue. This chain joins TRBV7-2 and TRBJ2-5, with TRBD2 matching over 9 bases. CDR3 in amino acids: CASSPRPSLAGMQETQYF. The CDR3 DNA reads TGTGCCAGCAGCCCACGCCCCTCGCTAGCGGGGATGCAAGAGACCCAGTACTTC. Complete variable domain (other parts from reference TRBV7-2 and TRBJ2-5): GAGVSQSPSNKVTEKGKDVELRCDPISGHTALYWYRQSLGQGLEFLIYFQGNSAPDKSGLPSDRFSAERTGGSVSTLTIQRTQQEDSAVYLCASSPRPSLAGMQETQYFGPGTRLLVL.